This TCR beta chain was sequenced for a study of human T cells and chemical hapten exposure. Overall study context: Sensitization involved placing 2% DPC onto a 2 cm by 2 cm region of upper inner arm skin. Per-sample variation in TCR yield stemmed mainly from small pooled library volume differences. Patch tests applied 0.01% DPC to the upper back and were scored after 6 days. Findings and caveats of the study: Healthy people's immune response may differ from that of the donors, who had alopecia.

The CDR3 extends over 12 amino acids. The V gene lost 6 bases and the J gene lost 8 bases, with 9 bases spanning the gap. Per the germline V gene, CDR1 is KGHDR and CDR2 is SFDVKD. About this clonotype: What it recognizes is unknown.

TCRdb re-analysed the RACE reads in MiXCR, keeping a single row per CDR3 protein. Of over 130,000 distinct CDR3 sequences detected, about an eighth appear once; the ten largest clones hold 1.3% to 1.5%. The time point denotes: patch test 2, 6 weeks after DPC sensitization. Regarding treatment: therapeutic diphenylcyclopropenone sensitization with weekly scalp DPC. V gene TRBV24-1 combines with J gene TRBJ2-2; weak D call: TRBD1 (5 bases). This clonotype originated in a woman between 50 and 59 years old with alopecia areata. Some clones in this sample may be carry-over from other donors' samples. Sequencing was performed on whole blood, taken in connection with sensitization to the hapten diphenylcyclopropenone (DPC). The CDR3 loop reads CATSQGSGELFF. CDR3 DNA: TGTGCCACCAGTCAGGGATCTGGGGAGCTGTTTTTT.